This TCR beta chain came from a study of cytomegalovirus exposure and HLA in healthy donors (dated by TCRdb to the late 2010s). Concerning the study at large: An earlier analysis of several hundred of the donors reported 250 to 350 Gb of sequence data and some 120 million unique TCR beta sequences from about 200 million T cells. An early release covering roughly 640 HLA-typed donors comprised roughly 300 gigabases of sequencing data and around 80 million unique TCR sequences. Of the roughly 390 genotyped donors, 70% to 90% were placed in the genetic ancestry cluster associated with self-reported Caucasian donors. The aim of the study was to test whether cataloging public T cell receptors could identify signatures of past pathogen exposure. Using immunosequencing, the study profiled T cell repertoires from 550 to 750 subjects and related those repertoires to cytomegalovirus serostatus. Besides the first cohort of more than 650 subjects, a separate validation cohort made up of roughly 120 different subjects was used. The study combined high-throughput TCR immunosequencing, statistical association of individual TCRs with disease status, and machine learning to predict cytomegalovirus infection status. A later analysis re-analyzed previously published TCR beta repertoires from 650 to 800 donors and added high-resolution HLA genotyping to study TCR occurrence patterns. Rather than using new phenotypic data, the later analysis identified candidate immune exposures from TCR beta sequences and from how often those sequences occurred across donors. To decide whether each TCR beta V gene segment behaved as functional or pseudogenic, an earlier analysis of nearly 600 of the donors relied on high-throughput TCR beta sequencing. Donor age, sex, ethnicity and CMV serostatus were compiled alongside the repertoire data. A later genetic analysis used genome-wide SNP genotypes for about 55% of the 666 donors, treating that subset as a discovery cohort. Every repertoire in the discovery cohort had been generated on one and the same sequencing platform. HLA typing covered class I and class II loci at four-digit resolution. The number of typed donors differed by locus: about 620-640 for A, B, C, DRB1 and DQB1; some 540 for DQA1; roughly 600 for DPA1; and some 450 for DPB1. A handful of DR-DQ haplotypes were handled as single units for association and clustering because linkage in the cohort was strong. Among about 360 genotyped donors of the cohort, an average of approximately 240,000 unique TCR beta nucleotide sequences were sequenced per donor, roughly 18% of them non-productive.

The research as a whole found: The presence/absence analyses assumed that sequencing depth was roughly uniform across donors, and that assumption may not be true. Broadly in line with IMGT annotations, most TCR beta V segments showed up in productive rearrangements about 87% or about 30% of the time in an earlier analysis of 587 of the donors. In vitro tests confirmed that a few of the cytomegalovirus-associated TCR beta chains recognize cytomegalovirus antigens. A later genetic analysis reported fewer N-insertions in productive TCRs among donors in an Asian-associated ancestry cluster than the roughly 720-donor mean. In a later analysis, most CMV-associated TCR beta chains were found to appear HLA-restricted, with HLA associations seemingly driven largely by CMV exposure. Immune exposure information for the cohort was limited to CMV serostatus. In a later analysis, HLA-associated TCR beta chains were found to be more clonally expanded and to have lower generation probabilities than equally common non-associated chains. The cohort was sequenced for TCR beta chains only, and without alpha or paired-chain data the features that could be detected were limited. When HLA alleles, especially DR and DQ, strongly co-occurred, attributing TCR associations to individual alleles was difficult. V-gene and J-gene trimming of TCR beta chains was associated with a missense DCLRE1C variant in a later genetic analysis, and the association was replicated in an independent cohort. Because HLA typing was missing for some donors at each locus, association tests included only the typed subset. Because counts were too low, roughly 16 rarely observed V segments, including chromosome 9 orphons, were excluded from the earlier analysis of fewer than 650 of the donors. A group of highly shared sequence variants was considered likely to be a technical artifact of the sequencing pipeline. At a false discovery rate of 0.05, a later analysis linked some 18,000 TCR beta sequences to specific HLA alleles. Linkage disequilibrium might explain the correlated functional status among segregating V segments, but an unknown experimental factor could not be ruled out. Because the 87-base-pair reads could not distinguish some IMGT-functional V segments, including TRBV6-2 and TRBV6-3, those segments were excluded. The authors suggested that the approach could potentially be generalized to other disease states and immunological phenotypes. A total of 150 or so TCR beta chains were listed by the study as associated with cytomegalovirus. A later analysis found that TCR association rates varied across HLA loci, with DRB1 alleles showing the most associated TCRs and HLA-C alleles the fewest. A further reported finding was that TCR beta sequences accurately predicted the HLA-A and HLA-B alleles for most subjects in the first cohort. Most TCR sequences were seen in very few donors, while some public TCRs were found in many individuals. In a later analysis, several top co-occurrence clusters were reported to appear linked to parvovirus B19, influenza, CMV and Epstein-Barr virus. In both the original and validation cohorts, the classifier was reported to diagnose cytomegalovirus status with high specificity and sensitivity.

The library relied on the immunoSEQ multiplex PCR assay. For the multiplex PCR, a mixture combining 60 forward primers for TCR Vbeta segments and 13 reverse primers for TCR Jbeta segments was used. The CDR3 region of rearranged TCR beta genes was amplified from genomic DNA with a multiplex PCR assay. Amplified TCR beta libraries were sequenced as 87-base-pair reads on the Illumina HiSeq System. On the authors' methods: Across the 666 repertoires, a later analysis counted approximately 83 million unique TCR beta chains, around 10 million of which were shared by at least two donors. A nearest-neighbor algorithm error-corrected the raw reads and collapsed the reads into unique sequences, merging closely related sequences to remove PCR and sequencing errors. CDR3 sequences were aligned to IMGT reference sequences to assign V, D and J gene segments. For a sequence to be retained, at least a six-nucleotide match to both a V gene segment and a J gene segment was required. A rearrangement was called productive if the CDR3 had no stop codons and remained in frame with V and J, and every other rearrangement was called non-productive. CDR3 was defined according to IMGT convention as the region running from the second conserved V-encoded cysteine to the conserved J-encoded phenylalanine. The earlier analysis of 450 to 750 of the donors excluded any sequence lacking an unambiguous match to a single V gene segment. An earlier analysis of approximately 590 of the donors called V segments functional above 56.7% productive rearrangements and segregating when the between-donor standard deviation exceeded 5%. A statistical classification framework was developed to diagnose cytomegalovirus status using the catalog of TCR beta chain sequences. In a later analysis, V and J genes were assigned by comparing TCR nucleotide sequences against IMGT/GENE-DB human TR gene sequences. A later analysis assigned CDR3 sequences and most-parsimonious VDJ recombination scenarios with the TCRdist pipeline. In a later analysis, every TCR beta chain was defined by the combination of its CDR3 amino acid sequence and its V-gene family, and reads without a unique V-gene family were dropped. A later analysis removed 550 to 650 highly shared, low-generation-probability nucleotide sequences to deal with suspected cross-contamination and a sequencing artifact. In a later analysis, a clonal expansion index was calculated for each public chain from normalized within-repertoire ranks of inferred template counts. In a later analysis, generation probabilities were computed with a VDJ recombination model fitted to out-of-frame rearrangements, and the resulting probabilities were checked against IGoR. A later analysis scored TCR-TCR, TCR-HLA and TCR-CMV co-occurrence with hypergeometric tests, applying a repertoire-size bias correction to TCR pairs. In a later analysis, false discovery rates were estimated by permuting HLA or CMV assignments 20 times. In a later analysis, co-occurring TCRs were grouped using DBSCAN, with TCRdist sequence similarity added in when clustering inside HLA-allele-positive subsets. Repertoires with fewer than 30,000 or more than 120,000 public chains, plus five repertoires with anomalous nucleotide sharing, were excluded from co-occurrence clustering. Here the immuneACCESS table is served through TCRdb, limited to in-frame sequences with V and J called. Missing clones are a known gap in these copies; in checked studies unresolved V genes cover under half, and the rest lacks a known reason. V and J calls and clone size are as listed in that table; D and trimming were resolved from the DNA. Across this sample there are around 150,000 clones, with roughly four fifths seen only once. The ten largest account for roughly 4.5% of the sample.

CDR1 SGHAT and CDR2 FQNNGV are derived from the germline V gene. The CDR3 spans 13 residues, from the cysteine through the phenylalanine. The kept DNA is CDR3 alone, 39 bases in frame from the first base. Germline trimming amounts to 2 bases on V and 4 bases on J, with 1 as the count of junction bases outside the gene matches. The cohort consisted of hundreds of healthy bone marrow donors. At the time of sampling, every cohort member was nominally healthy, though immune exposures that went unrecorded were likely present. The donor was CMV seropositive and belonged to the group of 250 to 300 seropositive cohort members. Each donor provided a peripheral blood sample, and peripheral blood mononuclear cells were used for TCR beta sequencing. Genomic DNA extraction from the blood cell samples was performed with the Qiagen DNeasy Blood Extraction Kit. In regard to this clone: There is no known antigen for this receptor. Per-nucleotide qualities are absent, and no much larger clonotype sits a single base away.

Source material: PBMCs. The sequence was obtained from a man between 40 and 49 years old in good health and CMV-seropositive. This chain joins TRBV11-2 to TRBJ2-5, with 7 junctional bases fitting TRBD2. The CDR3 reads as follows: CASSLWGGETQYF. The nucleotide sequence is given as TGTGCCAGCAGCTTATGGGGGGGAGAGACCCAGTACTTC.